Given below is one T cell receptor beta chain in context. Beta-chain TCR CDR3 regions were amplified from RNA transcripts. The first round was an RT-PCR with HTBI primers, and the second round was a multiplex PCR. TCRdb analysed the multiplex PCR reads with MiXCR anew, one entry per CDR3 protein. The data hold around 520,000 distinct CDR3 sequences, with 39% observed a single time. The source of the sample is a study of Graves' ophthalmopathy and Graves' hyperthyroidism. Across the study: Cases classed as stable hyperthyroidism had no ophthalmopathy within 18 months of follow-up.

Trimming at V came to 0 bases and at J to 1 base, leaving 7 bases not matched to a gene. This CDR3 has 17 amino acids. CDR1 is LGHNA, CDR2 YNFKEQ, per germline. Ineligible for inclusion were patients with other autoimmune diseases, uncontrolled infections, pregnancy or lactation. Patients were diagnosed from clinical symptoms, serum thyroxine, TRAb, thyroid ultrasound and orbital computed tomography. The sequenced sample consisted of peripheral blood or thyroid tissue (not recorded which). The clonotype originates from an adult man with Graves' hyperthyroidism. V gene TRBV4-2 combines with J gene TRBJ2-7, with TRBD1 identical over 9 bases. CDR3 region: CASSQDKGQGQSYEQYF. The CDR3 DNA reads TGTGCCAGCAGCCAAGATAAGGGACAGGGACAATCCTACGAGCAGTACTTC.